There are many counts of the clone carrying this T cell receptor (beta chain). The data belong to a study of early T cells in non-severe SARS-CoV-2 infection. Looking at the study overall: Chains were unpaired, as sequencing was done on bulk RNA from unsorted whole blood.

Attachment of unique molecular identifiers was made to individual cDNA molecules. TCRdb itself ran the 5' RACE reads through MiXCR, one entry per CDR3 protein. This sample has nearly 95,000 distinct CDR3 sequences, with roughly 15% found just once. The CDR3 runs to 13 residues. Trimming pared 7 bases from V and 3 bases from J, leaving 12 bases between. From germline, CDR1 is MNHEY and CDR2 SVGEGT. The source was whole blood, collected at baseline. This chain uses TRBV6-2 or TRBV6-3 with TRBJ1-2, with D unclear. The clonotype originates from an adult who was a healthcare worker with PCR-confirmed SARS-CoV-2 infection or an uninfected control (not recorded which). The CDR3 spells CASKEDPHYGYTF. The CDR3 nucleotides read TGTGCCAGCAAGGAGGATCCCCACTATGGCTACACCTTC.